This T cell receptor (beta chain) comes out of a study of cytomegalovirus exposure and HLA in healthy donors. Whole-study findings and limits: Reported results showed that the classifier diagnosed cytomegalovirus status with high specificity and sensitivity. Researchers had no immune exposure information except CMV serostatus available. With later analysis, a missense DCLRE1C variant became linked to TCR beta V- and J-gene trimming.

This clone was seen more than once but under ten times. What it binds is unknown. PCR employed 60 Vbeta and 13 Jbeta primers. The data were produced by immunoSEQ multiplex PCR, yet TCRdb's version contains in-frame clones alone and is incomplete. The data show 90,000 to 130,000 clones, 65% to 85% seen once. Donors consisted of healthy bone marrow donors. Germline V gene lookup returns CDR1 MGHRA and CDR2 YSYEKL. The CDR3 loop spans 14 amino acids. V gave up 6 bases and J gave up 5 bases; unmatched junction bases: 6. The chain carries TRBV4-1 and TRBJ2-1; TRBD1 aligns across 8 bases. Sample: PBMCs. The sequence was obtained from a man aged 25 to 40 in good health and CMV-seropositive. CDR3 protein: CASRPIQGDNEQFF. For the CDR3, the DNA is TGCGCCAGCAGACCAATACAGGGGGACAATGAGCAGTTCTTC.